The clone carrying this TCR beta chain was counted once. The sample is drawn from a study of blood T cell repertoires in COVID-19. Background on the study: Donors in the United States, Italy and Spain gave samples during acute or convalescent COVID-19. PBMCs, B-cell-depleted T cells, or T cells provided the cDNA or gDNA that made up the material.

Original data processing: Amplification from reference gene primers served as the basis for estimated nucleated cell counts. Sequencing used immunoSEQ multiplex PCR; TCRdb keeps in-frame clones, though not all of them. Clone size and the V and J calls come from that table; the DNA yielded D and trimming. Found here are 250,000 or so clones, 70% to 85% of them singletons; the top ten hold 3% to 3.5%. Germline CDR1 MGHRA, CDR2 YSYEKL. The CDR3 covers 15 residues. Trimming removed 0 bases at V and 5 bases at J, with 8 bases between. The V gene is TRBV4-1, the J gene TRBJ1-6, with D unresolved. Material for sequencing was peripheral blood. The source is a woman of 80 years or more with acute or convalescent COVID-19. CDR3 protein: CASSQDRFNNSPLHF. The CDR3 bases are TGCGCCAGCAGCCAAGACAGGTTTAATAATTCACCCCTCCACTTT.